This T cell receptor beta chain was found in a study of CD8 T cells in Susac syndrome. Study findings and constraints: Acknowledgment was made by the study that its TCR sequencing and HLA analysis involved a relatively small number of individuals.

Sequencing of TCR beta, carried out with a high-throughput approach, was applied to CD8+ and CD4+ T cells from the blood. CD8+ and CD4+ T cells were negatively isolated; TEMRA cells were FACS-enriched. When the RNA was reverse transcribed, random hexamers were used with an input of roughly 0.5 to 1 ug. The amplification used immunoSEQ multiplex PCR on TCR beta CDR3; it spanned 54 Vbeta and 13 Jbeta. TCRdb analysed the immunoSEQ multiplex PCR reads with MiXCR anew, one entry per CDR3 protein. The table includes some 170,000 distinct CDR3 sequences, about 95% detected once. As for this clonotype: Antigen specificity is unknown.

Sample: CD4+ T cells from PBMCs. The receptor was derived from a human donor in good health.

CDR3 bases: TGTGCCAGCAGCCCCAGTGGGCGGGCTGAAGCTTTCTTT. This codes for CASSPSGRAEAFF. The chain joins TRBV3-1 to TRBJ1-1; D remains ambiguous. This CDR3 spans 13 amino acids. Trimming removed 4 bases at V and 6 bases at J, with 12 bases between. Per the germline V gene, CDR1 is LGHDT and CDR2 is YNNKEL (reference sequence).